In this sample, the clone carrying this TCR beta chain turned up many times. The V gene's germline CDR1 is KGHDR and CDR2 SFDVKD. With 4 bases removed from V and 8 bases from J, the gap between germline ends came to 14 bases. The CDR3 spans 14 residues. The sample is drawn from a study of T-cell reconstitution after alpha-beta-depleted transplantation in children. A TCRbeta library incorporating unique molecular identifiers was prepared. TCRdb processed the PCR reads anew with MiXCR; each CDR3 protein has one entry. Of hundreds of thousands of distinct CDR3 sequences listed, roughly 15% were seen once; the top ten hold 25% to 35%.

This chain connects TRBV24-1 to TRBJ2-1; D perhaps matches TRBD2 (6 bases). The TCR was taken from a boy in the first two years of life who had a stem cell transplant for Wiskott-Aldrich syndrome, so the T cells may come from the graft donor. This specimen consisted of PBMCs, mostly from graft donor cells, obtained 360 days after TCRalphabeta/CD19-depleted stem cell transplant. The CDR3, as DNA: TGTGCCACCAGTGACCCGACTAGGGGCGATGAGCAGTTCTTC. Amino acids: CATSDPTRGDEQFF.